A selection of T cell receptor beta chains follows, all from one sample in a study of identical twins. TCRdb ran MiXCR on the 5' RACE reads and lists one entry per CDR3 protein. Of about 1.7 million distinct CDR3 sequences detected, roughly 35% appear once; the ten largest clones hold about 0.27%. Sequenced: cord blood. The receptors shown here come from a newborn girl in good health. Each CDR3 is given with its conserved first and last residue. The D gene is left open where the match is weak. Some rows have no size entry. The others give once, few or many, or a class for an expanded clone.

-	TRBV4-1	TRBJ2-5	TRBD2	TGCGCCAGCAGCCCCTTAGGACTAGCGGGGCAAGAGACCCAGTACTTC	CASSPLGLAGQETQYF
few	TRBV20-1	TRBJ2-7	-	TGCAGTGCTCCTAGATCGGGGAACCGCGTCTCCTACGAGCAGTACTTC	CSAPRSGNRVSYEQYF
-	TRBV7-2	TRBJ2-5	TRBD2	TGTGCCAGCAGCTTTACTAGCGGGGAGATATACGAGCAGTGCTTC	CASSFTSGEIYEQCF
few	TRBV5-1	TRBJ2-3	TRBD2	TGCGCCAGCAGGTCTAGCGGTCACACAGATACGCAGTATTTT	CASRSSGHTDTQYF
few	TRBV6-5	TRBJ2-1	-	TGTGCCAGCAGTTACTCGGGCGGTCCCTGTCCCAGCTCCTACAATGAGCAGTTCTTC	CASSYSGGPCPSSYNEQFF
few	TRBV5-1	TRBJ2-3	TRBD1	TGCGCCAGCAGTTATGGGACAGGCGTTAGGGATACGCAGTATTTT	CASSYGTGVRDTQYF
few	TRBV18	TRBJ2-3	-	TGTGCCAGCTCACCAGTTATAGATACGCAGTATTTT	CASSPVIDTQYF
-	TRBV7-2	TRBJ1-2	-	TGTGCCAGCAGCTTAGTGGACACGAACTATGGCTACACCTTC	CASSLVDTNYGYTF
few	TRBV2	TRBJ2-1	TRBD2	TGTGCCAGCAGATTTATCGGACTAGCGAACAATGAGCAGTTCTTC	CASRFIGLANNEQFF
-	TRBV27	TRBJ1-2	TRBD1	TGTGCCAGCAAGGGGGCAGCTATGGGCTACACCTTC	CASKGAAMGYTF
few	TRBV27	TRBJ2-1	TRBD1	TGTGCCAGCAGTAGACGGACAGGGGGCGTCAATGAGCAGTTCTTC	CASSRRTGGVNEQFF
-	TRBV5-1	TRBJ2-1	-	TGCGCCAGCAGCTCCTATGGGGTTAGCGGTTTCTACAATGAGCAGTTCTTC	CASSSYGVSGFYNEQFF
-	TRBV25-1	TRBJ2-1	TRBD2	TGTGCCAGCAGTGGTAAACCGGGACTAGCGGGACGAACCCAAGGGAGCTCCTACAATGAGCAGTTCTTC	CASSGKPGLAGRTQGSSYNEQFF
-	TRBV7-2	TRBJ2-7	TRBD1	TGTGCCAGCAGCTTCGTAGGACAGGGGAGGCCCTACGAGCAGTACTTC	CASSFVGQGRPYEQYF
once	TRBV11-2	TRBJ2-1	-	TGTGCCAGCAGCTTACCCTTGTCCAGCGGGTTACAAGAGACCCAGTTCTTC	CASSLPLSSGLQETQFF
many	TRBV6-5	TRBJ2-1	-	TGTGCCAGCAGTTACTCGGACTACAATGAGCAGTTCTTC	CASSYSDYNEQFF
-	TRBV5-1	TRBJ2-5	-	TGCGCCAGCAGCTTGGATAGCGTTCGGGAGACCCAGTACTTC	CASSLDSVRETQYF
once	TRBV7-2	TRBJ1-6	-	TGTGACAGCAGCTCCAGTTATAATTCACCCCTCCACTTT	CDSSSSYNSPLHF
once	TRBV2	TRBJ1-5	-	TGTGCCAGCACCGAGGGATCAGGGGCCCTCAATCAGCCCCAGCATTTT	CASTEGSGALNQPQHF
-	TRBV28	TRBJ1-5	-	TGTGCCAGCAGCCCCATCCCACCCTATCAGCCCCAGCATTTT	CASSPIPPYQPQHF
-	TRBV12-3/TRBV12-4	TRBJ1-4	-	TGTGCCAGCAGTTTAAGGGGGGCAGGTGAAAAACCGTTTTTT	CASSLRGAGEKPFF
-	TRBV5-1	TRBJ1-1	-	TGCGCCAGCACATGGGGGGGGCAAGGATCGAACACTGAAGCTTTCTTT	CASTWGGQGSNTEAFF
many	TRBV29-1	TRBJ2-3	-	TGCAGCGTTGTACCAGGGGCGTCGAATACGCAGTATTTT	CSVVPGASNTQYF
-	TRBV20-1	TRBJ1-4	-	TGCAGTGCTAGAGATCCTACCCTGGGGAGCGGTGAAAAACTGTTTTTT	CSARDPTLGSGEKLFF
few	TRBV11-1	TRBJ2-7	-	TGTGCCAGCAGCTTAACCCCTCAAGAGGCGGGGTACGAGCAGTACTTC	CASSLTPQEAGYEQYF
-	TRBV7-2	TRBJ2-1	TRBD2	TGTGCCAGCAGCTTAACTAGCGGGAGGGCCTCCTACAATGAGCAGTTCTTC	CASSLTSGRASYNEQFF
-	TRBV7-2	TRBJ2-6	TRBD1	TGTGCCAGCAGCCCAACCGGGACAGCTGGGGCCAACGTCCTGACTTTC	CASSPTGTAGANVLTF
few	TRBV7-2	TRBJ2-3	TRBD2	TGTGCCAGCAGCTCGGGGGGGGGCACTAGCAGTACGCAGTATTTT	CASSSGGGTSSTQYF
-	TRBV29-1	TRBJ2-1	TRBD2	TGCAGCGGGAGGACTAGCGGGGGATACAATGAGCGGTTCTTC	CSGRTSGGYNERFF
-	TRBV12-3/TRBV12-4	TRBJ1-3	-	TGTGCCAGCAGATGGGACGGATTCTCTGGAAACACCATATATTTT	CASRWDGFSGNTIYF
few	TRBV6-1	TRBJ2-3	TRBD2	TGTGCCAGTAAGCGGGGGATCACAGATACGCAGTATTTT	CASKRGITDTQYF
-	TRBV5-1	TRBJ1-6	TRBD1	TGCGCCAGCAGGAAAGACAGGGGAGGTAATTCACCCCTCCACTTT	CASRKDRGGNSPLHF
few	TRBV5-6	TRBJ1-5	-	TGTGCCAGCAGCTTCTGGTCACCGGAGGTCCAGCCCCAGCATTTT	CASSFWSPEVQPQHF
-	TRBV12-3/TRBV12-4	TRBJ1-1	-	TGTGCCGGCAGTTTAGCAGGTCTCAGCACTGAAGCTTTCTTT	CAGSLAGLSTEAFF
-	TRBV3-1	TRBJ1-2	-	TGTGCCAGCAGCCAAGGGATGGGGTCTGGCTACACCTTC	CASSQGMGSGYTF
-	TRBV29-1	TRBJ1-1	-	TGCAGCGCAATAAATTGGAAGTCTCCTGCACCCGGTAGCACTGAAGCTTTCTTT	CSAINWKSPAPGSTEAFF
few	TRBV5-6	TRBJ2-3	TRBD2	TGTGCCAGCAGCCAAGGACTAGCTAGAGTCACAGATACGCAGTATTTT	CASSQGLARVTDTQYF
-	TRBV20-1	TRBJ2-1	TRBD2	TGCAGTGCGACTAGCGGGGTTGAGCAGTTCTTC	CSATSGVEQFF
-	TRBV6-6	TRBJ1-6	-	TGTGCCAGCAGTTACGGAGGGGGGGGGAATTCACCCCTCCACTTT	CASSYGGGGNSPLHF
few	TRBV6-5	TRBJ1-5	TRBD1	TGTGCCAGCAGTTTCGACAGGGGCAGACAGCCCCAGCATTTT	CASSFDRGRQPQHF
-	TRBV7-2	TRBJ2-1	-	TGTGCCGGCAGCTTGGATATAGCGTACTACAATGAGCAGTTCTTC	CAGSLDIAYYNEQFF
once	TRBV5-1	TRBJ2-1	-	TGCGCCAGCAGCTTCACAGGACGCCAAGAGACCCAGTTCTTC	CASSFTGRQETQFF
few	TRBV15	TRBJ1-4	-	TGTGCCACCAGCAGAGCTTCATTTGTGGAACTGTTTTTT	CATSRASFVELFF
-	TRBV11-2	TRBJ1-2	-	TGTGCCAGCAGCTCCGGGCCCCGTCCTAACTATGGCTACACCTTC	CASSSGPRPNYGYTF
many	TRBV20-1	TRBJ2-3	-	TGCAGTGCTAGAGTAGCTTATACACGGGCAGATACGCAGTATTTT	CSARVAYTRADTQYF
-	TRBV10-3	TRBJ1-4	-	TGTGCCATCAGTGAGGGGGACCCAGGGAGCGAAAAACTGTTTTTT	CAISEGDPGSEKLFF
few	TRBV10-3	TRBJ2-1	-	TGTGCCATCAGTGAGTTGTTCGATGAGCAGTTCTTC	CAISELFDEQFF
-	TRBV21-1	TRBJ1-1	-	TGTGCCAGCAGCAAACTGGGGGAACGGAAGAACACTGAAGCTTTCTTT	CASSKLGERKNTEAFF